The clone carrying this T cell receptor (beta chain) is medium-sized (0.01 to 0.1%) in the sample. Its antigen is unidentified. This CDR3 is built from 15 residues. V shed 6 bases and J shed 2 bases, with 17 bases lying between them. Germline CDR1 and CDR2: MNHEY and SVGEGT. The record originates from a study of metastatic and nonmetastatic thyroid tumors. Overall study: Repertoires were compared across blood and tumor or nodule tissue from malignant and benign thyroid patients.

Study outcomes and limitations: As reported, TCR beta diversity in blood and tumor was significantly higher in malignant thyroid tumors than in benign nodules.

None of the patients had undergone any treatment ahead of thyroid surgery. TCRdb redid the clone calls on the PCR reads using MiXCR. The top ten clones hold about 3.2% of a sample with around 28,000 clones, roughly 4% of them seen once. Input material: blood. J is TRBJ2-7 and V is TRBV6-2 or TRBV6-3; the D is unclear. The clonotype comes from a male donor with papillary thyroid cancer or a benign thyroid nodule (not recorded which). Some clones in this sample may be carry-over from other donors' samples. CDR3 protein: CASRETAGGAYEQYF. DNA of the CDR3: TGTGCCAGCAGAGAAACAGCCGGTGGGGCCTACGAGCAGTACTTC.